The source of this TCR beta chain is a study of blood T cell repertoires in COVID-19. About the study: The United States, Italy and Spain supplied acute and convalescent COVID-19 samples. Sources were T cells, B-cell-depleted T cells, or PBMCs; the material itself was cDNA or gDNA.

TCRdb keeps only in-frame clones here, not all; method: immunoSEQ multiplex PCR. The sample includes about 61,000 clones, about 85% seen only once; the top ten take 5% to 6%. Trimming pared 2 bases from V and 2 bases from J, leaving 8 bases between. The CDR3 length is 14 residues. Germline V CDR1 and CDR2: ENHRY, SYGVKD. This chain uses TRBV10-3 with TRBJ2-3; D unclear. The sequencing sample was made of peripheral blood. The source of this sequence is a man aged 70-80 years with acute or convalescent COVID-19. This CDR3 is CAISERVDTDTQYF. The DNA of the CDR3 is TGTGCCATCAGTGAGCGGGTTGACACAGATACGCAGTATTTT.